The 32 T cell receptor beta chains in this list originate from one sample, sequenced in a study of T cells in localized non-small cell lung cancer. Measured with immunoSEQ multiplex PCR; TCRdb has only the in-frame clones, and not every one. The sample consists of 23,000 or so clones, about 86% of them appearing once. The sequencing used PBMCs, collected before any cancer treatment. The receptors stem from a man aged 40 to 69 with stage II lung adenocarcinoma.

This rearrangement joins TRBV19 to TRBJ2-7, with TRBD2 identical over 12 bases. J was trimmed by 1 base and V by 5 bases; bases with no gene match: 6. The CDR3 spans 16 residues. The germline V gene has CDR1 LNHDA and CDR2 SQIVND (reference sequence). The CDR3 protein is CASSSSGRGPSYEQYF. CDR3 DNA sequence: TGTGCCAGTAGTTCTAGCGGGAGGGGTCCGTCCTACGAGCAGTACTTC. The full variable domain, rest sourced from reference TRBV19 and TRBJ2-7, is DGGITQSPKYLFRKEGQNVTLSCEQNLNHDAMYWYRQDPGQGLRLIYYSQIVNDFQKGDIAEGYSVSREKKESFPLTVTSAQKNPTAFYLCASSSSGRGPSYEQYFGPGTRLTVT.

This clone has a single count. The chain combines TRBV19 with TRBJ2-7; D may match TRBD1 or TRBD2 (5 bases each). Looked up from germline, CDR1 is LNHDA and CDR2 is SQIVND (reference sequence). V was clipped by 5 bases and J by 3 bases, with 17 bases between them. This CDR3 has 15 residues. The CDR3 sequence is CASSRHPGRNYEQYF. The CDR3, as DNA: TGTGCCAGTAGTCGTCATCCGGGACGGAACTACGAGCAGTACTTC.

The chain couples TRBV6-1 to TRBJ2-1; possible D gene TRBD2, 6 bases. CDR1 and CDR2 from the germline V gene are MNHNS and SASEGT. The CDR3 length is 14 residues. V was trimmed by 7 bases and J by 3 bases, leaving 13 bases between them. The CDR3 coding sequence is TGTGCCAGCATCTACGGGACTGGCTACAATGAGCAGTTCTTC. This sequence encodes CASIYGTGYNEQFF.

This chain connects TRBV11-3 to TRBJ2-5, with TRBD2 matching over 7 bases. With 5 bases clipped from V and 2 bases from J, the junction kept 8 bases outside the gene matches. The CDR3 contains 15 residues. From germline, CDR1 is SGHNT and CDR2 YENEEA. The CDR3 here is CASSLTGTIQETQYF. In nucleotides, the CDR3 is TGTGCCAGCAGCCTAACCGGGACTATTCAAGAGACCCAGTACTTC.

The V gene is TRBV19, the J gene TRBJ1-4; 10 nucleotides line up with TRBD1. There are 15 residues in the CDR3. After removal of 0 bases from V and 8 bases from J, the junction contained 3 bases not matched to a gene. Germline loops: CDR1 LNHDA, CDR2 SQIVND (reference sequence). The CDR3 DNA follows: TGTGCCAGTAGTATAGAGATGGGACAGGGGGAAAAACTGTTTTTT. Translating gives CASSIEMGQGEKLFF.

The genes are TRBV9 and TRBJ1-1; D is uncertain. This CDR3 region has 15 residues. Trimming shortened V by 0 bases and J by 1 base, and 10 bases separated the two germline ends. CDR1 and CDR2 (germline): SGDLS, YYNGEE. CDR3 protein: CASSVGGGQNTEAFF. The CDR3 DNA reads as TGTGCCAGCAGCGTAGGAGGCGGCCAGAACACTGAAGCTTTCTTT.

The chain recombines TRBV7-9 with TRBJ2-2; D ambiguous. V was cut by 2 bases and J by 5 bases, with 0 bases left in between. CDR1 and CDR2 (germline): SEHNR, FQNEAQ (reference sequence). There are 11 residues in the CDR3. Here the CDR3 DNA reads TGTGCCAGCAGCTTAACCGGGGAGCTGTTTTTT. This codes for CASSLTGELFF.

The chain combines TRBV11-2 with TRBJ2-1; 7 nucleotides match TRBD1. The V and J ends lost 5 bases and 5 bases, in that order; junction bases with no gene match: 6. This CDR3 has 14 residues. CDR1 is SGHAT, CDR2 FQNNGV, per germline. The CDR3 is CASSPRDRNNEQFF. The CDR3 region has the DNA TGTGCCAGCAGCCCCAGGGACAGAAACAATGAGCAGTTCTTC.

This sequence joins TRBV11-2 and TRBJ2-1, with D tentatively TRBD2 (5 bases). Trimming took off 5 bases at V and 0 bases at J, with 17 bases between the two ends. CDR3 length: 17 residues. Germline CDR1 and CDR2: SGHAT and FQNNGV. CDR3 sequence reads: CASSPFEGKSSYNEQFF. The DNA for the CDR3 is TGTGCCAGCAGCCCCTTTGAGGGCAAGAGCTCCTACAATGAGCAGTTCTTC. Full variable domain (remainder filled in from reference TRBV11-2 and TRBJ2-1): EAGVAQSPRYKIIEKRQSVAFWCNPISGHATLYWYQQILGQGPKLLIQFQNNGVVDDSQLPKDRFSAERLKGVDSTLKIQPAKLEDSAVYLCASSPFEGKSSYNEQFFGPGTRLTVL.

The V and J genes are TRBV18 and TRBJ1-3; no firm D call. In germline, CDR1 is KGHSH, CDR2 LQKENI. The V end lost 6 bases, the J end lost 2 bases, and 11 bases lay between the germline ends. The CDR3 sequence is 14 residues long. CDR3 coding DNA: TGTGCCAGCTCGGAACAGAATACTGGAAACACCATATATTTT. This codes for CASSEQNTGNTIYF.

The gene calls are TRBV6-5 and TRBJ1-1, with D unclear. Germline CDR1 MNHEY, CDR2 SVGAGI. The V end was cut by 2 bases, the J end by 8 bases, with 12 bases between. This CDR3 comprises 13 residues. CDR3 coding DNA: TGTGCCAGCAGTTACGCCGACGTAAGAGAAGCTTTCTTT. It encodes CASSYADVREAFF.

V gene TRBV23-1 combines with J gene TRBJ2-3; 8 bases line up with TRBD1. TRBV23-1 falls under the ORF class, with uncertain function. This CDR3 region has 20 residues. The ends lost 0 bases at V and 1 base at J; junction bases unmatched: 15. The CDR3, as DNA: TGCGCCAGCAGTCAATCTGGAGAGGCCACGGACAGGGCCTGCACAGATACGCAGTATTTT. It encodes CASSQSGEATDRACTDTQYF.

V and J are TRBV30 and TRBJ2-2, with D tentatively TRBD1 or TRBD2 (6 bases each). V was shortened by 4 bases and J by 7 bases, with 13 bases between the two germline ends. In germline, CDR1 is GTSNPN, CDR2 SVGIG (reference sequence). The CDR3 is made up of 13 amino acids. CDR3 DNA: TGTGCCTGGAAAAGCCGGGGGCGCGGGGAGCTGTTTTTT. As protein: CAWKSRGRGELFF.

J is TRBJ2-6 and V is TRBV19, with 10 positions matching TRBD2. The length of the CDR3 is 21 residues. Germline CDR1 LNHDA, CDR2 SQIVND (reference sequence). The V gene end was trimmed by 4 bases and the J gene end by 0 bases; junction bases not matched to a gene: 15. This chain's CDR3 is CASSTRRQLAGQSSGANVLTF. The CDR3 DNA sequence: TGTGCCAGTAGTACTCGTCGCCAACTAGCGGGACAATCCTCTGGGGCCAACGTCCTGACTTTC.

The chain combines TRBV7-9 with TRBJ2-4; the D is unclear. With 1 base removed from V and 6 bases from J, the gap between germline ends came to 4 bases. Germline V gene lookup returns CDR1 SEHNR and CDR2 FQNEAQ (reference sequence). The CDR3 totals 12 residues. The DNA for the CDR3 is TGTGCCAGCAGCTTAGGATCAAACATTCAGTACTTC. This codes for CASSLGSNIQYF.

The chain carries TRBV6-9 and TRBJ1-1; D possibly corresponds to TRBD1 (5 bases). This CDR3 has 14 amino acids. Trimming pared 6 bases from V and 1 base from J, leaving 12 bases between. Germline V gene data show CDR1 as MNHGY and CDR2 as SVAAGI. For the CDR3, the DNA is TGTGCCAGCAGCCGTACTACAGGGAACACTGAAGCTTTCTTT. It encodes CASSRTTGNTEAFF.

The V and J genes are TRBV25-1 and TRBJ1-2; a weak D match, TRBD1 (5 bases). Germline CDR1 and CDR2: MGHDK and SYGVNS. With 2 bases removed from V and 5 bases from J, the gap between germline ends came to 12 bases. The CDR3 extends over 14 amino acids. The CDR3, as DNA: TGTGCCAGCAGTGAAGAAGGGGCGGGGTATGGCTACACCTTC. This sequence encodes CASSEEGAGYGYTF.

A single count supports this clone. The rearrangement joins TRBV6-5 to TRBJ1-1, with 8 bases matching TRBD1. With 6 bases clipped from V and 1 base from J, the junction kept 7 bases outside the gene matches. The CDR3 sequence is 15 residues long. CDR1 is MNHEY, CDR2 SVGAGI, per germline. This chain's CDR3 is CASSREGTGNTEAFF. The CDR3 DNA follows: TGTGCCAGCAGCCGAGAAGGGACAGGGAACACTGAAGCTTTCTTT.

V is TRBV7-2 and J is TRBJ1-2; D remains unclear. The CDR3 length is 16 residues. Germline-derived CDR1 and CDR2 are SGHTA and FQGNSA. V gave up 2 bases and J gave up 4 bases, with 17 bases separating them. This CDR3 is CASSLFGQDDPYGYTF. In nucleotides, the CDR3 is TGTGCCAGCAGCTTATTTGGCCAGGACGACCCCTATGGCTACACCTTC.

This rearrangement joins TRBV28 to TRBJ2-1; the D gene is possibly TRBD2 (5 bases). The CDR3 totals 16 residues. Germline assignment: CDR1 MDHEN and CDR2 SYDVKM. V was pared by 5 bases and J by 8 bases, with 22 bases between. The CDR3, as DNA: TGTGCCAGCAGTCTCCCTAGCTCCCAACTTGGGGATGAGCAGTTCTTC. It translates to CASSLPSSQLGDEQFF.

The CDR3 DNA is TGTGCCAGTAGCGGCGGATATCAGCGGGAGCCCTACAATGAGCAGTTCTTC. Its protein product is CASSGGYQREPYNEQFF. This chain uses TRBV19 with TRBJ2-1, with 8 bases fitting TRBD2. The ends lost 6 bases at V and 2 bases at J; junction bases unmatched: 12. CDR1 is LNHDA, CDR2 SQIVND, per germline (reference sequence). This CDR3 has 17 amino acids. The variable domain in full, with the rest retrieved from reference TRBV19 and TRBJ2-1, is DGGITQSPKYLFRKEGQNVTLSCEQNLNHDAMYWYRQDPGQGLRLIYYSQIVNDFQKGDIAEGYSVSREKKESFPLTVTSAQKNPTAFYLCASSGGYQREPYNEQFFGPGTRLTVL.

J is TRBJ2-2 and V is TRBV11-3; D is undetermined. V was pared by 5 bases and J by 3 bases, with 10 bases between. The germline V gene has CDR1 SGHNT and CDR2 YENEEA. The CDR3 has 14 amino acids. The CDR3 sequence: CASSPIDDTGELFF. DNA for the CDR3: TGTGCCAGCAGCCCTATCGACGACACCGGGGAGCTGTTTTTT.

The V call is TRBV25-1, the J call TRBJ2-7; D not resolved. Trimming pared 3 bases from V and 0 bases from J, leaving 15 bases between. The germline gives CDR1 MGHDK, CDR2 SYGVNS. The CDR3 is made up of 16 amino acids. This CDR3 is CASSDDSVTPSYEQYF. The CDR3 region has the DNA TGTGCCAGCAGTGACGATTCCGTGACTCCCTCCTACGAGCAGTACTTC.

The chain carries TRBV5-4 and TRBJ2-1, with TRBD2 matching over 11 bases. This CDR3 region has 16 residues. The trim removed 4 bases at V and 6 bases at J, leaving 9 bases unmatched. Germline assignment: CDR1 SGHNT and CDR2 YYREEE (reference sequence). CDR3 protein: CASSPTIAGGGNEQFF. The CDR3 region has the DNA TGTGCCAGCAGCCCTACGATAGCGGGAGGGGGCAATGAGCAGTTCTTC.

V gene TRBV10-3 combines with J gene TRBJ2-1; the D is unclear. The V gene lost 2 bases and the J gene lost 3 bases, with 8 bases spanning the gap. The CDR3 contains 14 residues. From germline, CDR1 is ENHRY and CDR2 SYGVKD. CDR3 sequence: CAISEMSDYNEQFF. The CDR3 bases are TGTGCCATCAGTGAGATGAGTGACTACAATGAGCAGTTCTTC.

The V and J genes are TRBV5-8 and TRBJ1-1, with D possibly being TRBD1 (6 bases). The CDR3 contains 14 residues. Trimming cost V 4 bases and J 5 bases, with 15 bases left between them. Germline V gene lookup returns CDR1 SGHTS and CDR2 YDEGEE. The CDR3 DNA sequence: TGTGCCAGCAGCCACAGGGTTAGCGGGACTGAAGCTTTCTTT. Translating gives CASSHRVSGTEAFF.

The V gene is TRBV18, the J gene TRBJ2-1, with unresolved D. The CDR3 is 17 residues long. Trimming removed 3 bases at V and 2 bases at J, with 17 bases between. Per the germline V gene, CDR1 is KGHSH and CDR2 is LQKENI. The CDR3 region is CASSPKTAGWTYNEQFF. The CDR3 DNA reads TGTGCCAGCTCACCGAAAACGGCTGGATGGACCTACAATGAGCAGTTCTTC.

The rearrangement uses TRBV19 and TRBJ2-2; possible D gene TRBD2, 6 bases. The V end lost 0 bases, the J end lost 2 bases, and 13 bases lay between the germline ends. This CDR3 has 17 residues. Germline V CDR1 and CDR2: LNHDA, SQIVND (reference sequence). This chain's CDR3 is CASSIDRSGVNTGELFF. CDR3 sequence (DNA): TGTGCCAGTAGTATAGATAGGTCGGGGGTCAACACCGGGGAGCTGTTTTTT.

V usage is TRBV7-2 and J usage is TRBJ2-7, with D possibly being TRBD1 or TRBD2 (5 bases each). There are 12 residues in the CDR3. Germline-derived CDR1 and CDR2 are SGHTA and FQGNSA. Deletions cut 7 bases from V and 5 bases from J, with 12 bases between. The CDR3 sequence is CASNWDGHEQYF. The DNA for the CDR3 is TGTGCCAGCAACTGGGACGGGCACGAGCAGTACTTC.

V gene TRBV5-4 combines with J gene TRBJ2-3; 7 bases are shared with TRBD2. The CDR3 length is 16 residues. The ends lost 2 bases at V and 5 bases at J; junction bases unmatched: 11. CDR1 SGHNT and CDR2 YYREEE come from the germline V gene (reference sequence). The CDR3 reads CASSFEVVGGGDTQYF. Written as DNA, the CDR3 is TGTGCCAGCAGCTTTGAGGTAGTGGGCGGGGGAGATACGCAGTATTTT.

The V gene is TRBV5-8, the J gene TRBJ2-4; no firm D call. Germline V gene sequence: CDR1 SGHTS, CDR2 YDEGEE. This CDR3 has 10 amino acids. V lost 7 bases and J 4 bases, leaving 3 bases between the germline ends. This CDR3 reads CASRKNIQYF. The CDR3 DNA reads TGTGCCAGCCGTAAAAACATTCAGTACTTC.

This clone qualifies as medium-sized. This chain's CDR3 is CASSFMTGDHEQYF. The CDR3 DNA reads as TGTGCCAGCAGCTTTATGACAGGGGACCACGAGCAGTACTTC. The gene calls are TRBV5-6 and TRBJ2-7, with 8 bases identical to TRBD1. The CDR3 has 14 residues. Losses at the gene ends were 2 bases for V and 5 bases for J; bases not matched to a gene: 6. In germline, CDR1 is SGHDT, CDR2 YYEEEE.